This TCR beta chain stems from a study of beta chain features in type 1 diabetes. This clone was seen a few times. Its antigen is still unknown. Study results and limitations: The study found moderately but significantly shorter TCRB CDR3s in all four CD4+ subsets of Type 1 diabetes patients. Whether HLA type influences TCRB rearrangement remained unresolved here.

V was cut by 6 bases and J by 6 bases, with 21 bases left in between. The CDR3 runs to 16 residues. Looked up from germline, CDR1 is MDHEN and CDR2 is SYDVKM. The authors reverse transcribed all of the isolated RNA, so sequencing captured expressed TCRB transcripts. Data came from immunoSEQ multiplex PCR; TCRdb stores just in-frame clones and leaves some out. The data hold fewer than 200,000 clones, with about a tenth observed a single time. The sample consisted of central memory CD4+ T cells from blood. The chain uses TRBV28 and TRBJ2-1, with D perhaps TRBD2 (6 bases). The TCR sequence derives from a man aged 25-45 years with type 1 diabetes. The CDR3: CASSKVVAAGGNEQFF. In DNA form, the CDR3 reads TGTGCCAGCAGCAAAGTAGTAGCGGCAGGTGGCAATGAGCAGTTCTTC.